Below, 25 T cell receptor beta chains from the same sample are listed, as sequenced in a study of blood T cell repertoires in COVID-19. The protocol was immunoSEQ multiplex PCR, while the TCRdb copy is restricted to in-frame clones and leaves out a portion. The sample includes 250,000 to 350,000 clones, roughly four fifths of them seen just once. What was sequenced was peripheral blood. The receptors derive from a person between 65 and 79 years old with COVID-19, enrolled during active disease.

This clone was detected only a few times. At the DNA level, this CDR3 is encoded by other sequences in the same sample as well. The chain combines TRBV27 with TRBJ1-5; tentatively, D is TRBD1 (5 bases). CDR1 and CDR2 from the germline V gene are MNHEY and SMNVEV (reference sequence). The length of the CDR3 is 15 residues. V lost 3 bases and J 4 bases, leaving 13 bases between the germline ends. CDR3 in DNA: TGTGCCAGCAGTTTCCGGGGGGAGGGTAATCAGCCCCAGCATTTT. Its protein is CASSFRGEGNQPQHF.

V and J are TRBV27 and TRBJ1-2, with D uncertain. V was shortened by 8 bases and J by 4 bases, with 20 bases between the two germline ends. Germline V gives CDR1 MNHEY, CDR2 SMNVEV (reference sequence). The CDR3 length is 15 residues. In DNA, the CDR3 is TGTGCCAGCGGGAGACTGGACCGTTTTGGCTATGGCTACACCTTC. As protein: CASGRLDRFGYGYTF.

CDR3 amino acids: CSVPLGGPAGGSVYEQFF. The DNA for the CDR3 is TGCAGCGTCCCCCTGGGTGGCCCCGCTGGCGGGAGTGTATATGAGCAGTTCTTC. The V and J genes are TRBV29-1 and TRBJ2-1; 7 bases fit TRBD2. The CDR3 spans 18 residues. V was pared by 6 bases and J by 8 bases, with 25 bases of the junction left unmatched. Germline CDR1 and CDR2: SQVTM and ANQGSEA.

V and J are TRBV29-1 and TRBJ2-4; 8 nucleotides agree with TRBD2. Germline-derived CDR1 and CDR2 are SQVTM and ANQGSEA. Germline trimming cut 0 bases from V and 1 base from J; bases unmatched to any gene: 11. This CDR3 contains 18 residues. CDR3 loop: CSVEEGFSGGVAKNIQYF. The CDR3 DNA reads as TGCAGCGTTGAAGAGGGTTTTTCCGGGGGGGTGGCCAAAAACATTCAGTACTTC.

This clone has only one observation. This rearrangement joins TRBV21-1 to TRBJ2-7; the table's D call of TRBD2 was not tested on the DNA. TRBV21-1 counts as a pseudogene. This CDR3 contains 15 residues. This CDR3 reads CASSKKVEVSYEQYF. DNA for the CDR3: TGTGCCAGCAGCAAAAAGGTAGAGGTTTCCTACGAGCAGTACTTC.

The V call is TRBV27, the J call TRBJ2-1, with 7 bases aligning to TRBD2. CDR3 size: 15 residues. J was trimmed by 9 bases and V by 6 bases; bases with no gene match: 14. Germline V gives CDR1 MNHEY, CDR2 SMNVEV (reference sequence). Written as DNA, the CDR3 is TGTGCCAGCAGCAAAAGCGGGGTGATCGTGGGTGAGCAGTTCTTC. Encoded protein: CASSKSGVIVGEQFF.

The chain links TRBV29-1 to TRBJ2-3; tentative D call: TRBD2 (7 bases). This CDR3 contains 13 residues. Per the germline V gene, CDR1 is SQVTM and CDR2 is ANQGSEA. Trimming removed 4 bases from V and 4 bases from J, with 12 bases in between. CDR3 loop: CSVAGGQSDTQYF. DNA of the CDR3: TGCAGCGTTGCCGGGGGGCAGTCAGATACGCAGTATTTT.

The J gene is TRBJ1-4, the V gene TRBV15; possible D gene TRBD1, 5 bases. The CDR3 spans 15 residues. The germline V and J ends were trimmed by 1 base and 3 bases, with 9 bases remaining between them. In germline, CDR1 is LNHNV, CDR2 YYDKDF (reference sequence). The CDR3 DNA reads TGTGCCACCAGCAGAGGGAGGGGAGCTAATGAAAAACTGTTTTTT. This gives the protein CATSRGRGANEKLFF.

This chain uses TRBV30 with TRBJ2-7; 9 positions agree with TRBD2. Germline-derived CDR1 and CDR2 are GTSNPN and SVGIG (reference sequence). CDR3 size: 15 residues. V was clipped by 4 bases and J by 4 bases; unmatched bases: 11. In nucleotides, the CDR3 is TGTGCCTGGACTTCTGCGGGAGGGCCTCGTTACGAGCAGTACTTC. This sequence encodes CAWTSAGGPRYEQYF.

The chain uses TRBV5-1 and TRBJ2-3; the match to TRBD2 covers 9 bases. From germline, CDR1 is SGHRS and CDR2 YFSETQ. Trimming at V came to 4 bases and at J to 2 bases, leaving 5 bases not matched to a gene. The CDR3 sequence is 15 residues long. CDR3 loop: CASSLSGGITDTQYF. CDR3 DNA: TGCGCCAGCAGCCTGAGCGGGGGGATCACAGATACGCAGTATTTT. Together with reference TRBV5-1 and TRBJ2-3, the CDR3 gives the full variable domain: KAGVTQTPRYLIKTRGQQVTLSCSPISGHRSVSWYQQTPGQGLQFLFEYFSETQRNKGNFPGRFSGRQFSNSRSEMNVSTLELGDSALYLCASSLSGGITDTQYFGPGTRLTVL.

This chain connects TRBV11-1 to TRBJ2-7; D not resolved. In germline, CDR1 is SGHAT, CDR2 FQDESV (reference sequence). The CDR3 covers 14 residues. Trimming shortened V by 2 bases and J by 7 bases, and 15 bases separated the two germline ends. The CDR3 DNA reads TGTGCCAGCAGCTTAATTCAACAGAGCAGGGAGCAGTACTTC. Translated, it gives CASSLIQQSREQYF.

V and J are TRBV19 and TRBJ1-4; 10 bases line up with TRBD1. The CDR3 covers 17 residues. Germline V gene sequence: CDR1 LNHDA, CDR2 SQIVND (reference sequence). The trim removed 2 bases at V and 7 bases at J, leaving 10 bases unmatched. CDR3 coding DNA: TGTGCCAGTAGTATATTGGTCGGGGGACAGGGGAGTGAAAAACTGTTTTTT. Residues: CASSILVGGQGSEKLFF.

The chain joins TRBV4-1 to TRBJ1-5; D is unclear. This CDR3 contains 14 residues. Trimming stripped 1 base from V and 1 base from J, with 5 bases between. In germline, CDR1 is MGHRA, CDR2 YSYEKL. For the CDR3, the DNA is TGCGCCAGCAGCCAAGTCTACAGCAATCAGCCCCAGCATTTT. Protein product: CASSQVYSNQPQHF.

The chain is built from TRBV7-3 and TRBJ2-5; D unresolved. V was clipped by 4 bases and J by 2 bases, with 14 bases between them. Germline loops: CDR1 SGHTA, CDR2 FQGTGA. The CDR3 loop spans 15 amino acids. The CDR3 here is CASSSQERQQETQYF. The CDR3 region has the DNA TGTGCCAGCAGCTCCCAGGAACGCCAGCAAGAGACCCAGTACTTC.

This chain joins TRBV27 and TRBJ2-1, with no clear D. CDR1 and CDR2 from the germline V gene are MNHEY and SMNVEV (reference sequence). V was shortened by 6 bases and J by 2 bases, with 14 bases between the two germline ends. This CDR3 contains 15 residues. The chain's CDR3 is CASSGGRVTYNEQFF. CDR3 nucleotides: TGTGCCAGCAGCGGCGGCCGGGTAACCTACAATGAGCAGTTCTTC.

CDR3 protein: CASSLFWRDSPLHF. For the CDR3, the DNA is TGTGCCAGCAGTTTATTCTGGCGGGATTCACCCCTCCACTTT. J is TRBJ1-6 and V is TRBV27, with no clear D. The V end was cut by 1 base, the J end by 8 bases, with 9 bases between. This CDR3 region has 14 residues. In germline, CDR1 is MNHEY, CDR2 SMNVEV (reference sequence).

V is TRBV2 and J is TRBJ2-1, with 7 bases identical to TRBD1. The germline V gene encodes CDR1 SNHLY and CDR2 FYNNEI. Trimming took 6 bases from V and 9 from J; bases not matched to a gene: 8. The CDR3 has 13 residues. CDR3 region: CASSVGQRSEQFF. The CDR3 coding sequence is TGTGCCAGCAGCGTGGGACAGAGGAGTGAGCAGTTCTTC.

The chain joins TRBV4-2 to TRBJ1-1; 9 positions agree with TRBD1. Trimming at V came to 4 bases and at J to 5 bases, leaving 11 bases not matched to a gene. CDR1 is LGHNA, CDR2 YNFKEQ, per germline. The CDR3 loop spans 16 amino acids. The CDR3 spells CASSLSPTGGDTEAFF. The CDR3 nucleotides read TGTGCCAGCAGCCTCTCCCCGACAGGGGGAGATACTGAAGCTTTCTTT.

This clone was found a few times. V gene TRBV3-1 (or the pseudogene TRBV3-2) combines with J gene TRBJ1-3; possibly TRBD1 for D (6 bases). The V end was cut by 6 bases, the J end by 0 bases, with 12 bases between. The germline gives CDR1 LGHDT, CDR2 YNNKEL (reference sequence). The CDR3 consists of 15 residues. The CDR3 loop reads CASSPDRISGNTIYF. The DNA of the CDR3 is TGTGCCAGCAGTCCCGACAGGATCTCTGGAAACACCATATATTTT.

This sequence joins TRBV7-9 and TRBJ1-2, with D uncertain. Germline CDR1 is SEHNR and CDR2 is FQNEAQ (reference sequence). The V and J ends lost 5 bases and 7 bases respectively, with 11 bases between them. CDR3 length equals 12 residues. The CDR3 loop is CASSLLPGGYTF. The CDR3 nucleotides are TGTGCCAGCAGCCTCCTTCCGGGTGGCTACACCTTC.

V gene TRBV28 combines with J gene TRBJ1-2; D call uncertain. The germline gives CDR1 MDHEN, CDR2 SYDVKM. The CDR3 is made up of 11 amino acids. V was pared by 4 bases and J by 8 bases, with 8 bases between. For the CDR3, the DNA is TGTGCCAGCAGTTCCGGGGTGGGCTACACCTTC. Translating it yields CASSSGVGYTF.

V gene TRBV19 combines with J gene TRBJ2-3; the match to TRBD2 covers 14 bases. From germline, CDR1 is LNHDA and CDR2 SQIVND (reference sequence). The CDR3 loop spans 16 amino acids. V trimming: 4 bases; J trimming: 5 bases; junction bases outside the gene matches: 5. The CDR3 DNA reads as TGTGCCAGTAGTAAACCGGGACTAGCGGGAGTAGATACGCAGTATTTT. This encodes CASSKPGLAGVDTQYF. The full variable domain, in which reference TRBV19 and TRBJ2-3 provide the parts outside the CDR3, is DGGITQSPKYLFRKEGQNVTLSCEQNLNHDAMYWYRQDPGQGLRLIYYSQIVNDFQKGDIAEGYSVSREKKESFPLTVTSAQKNPTAFYLCASSKPGLAGVDTQYFGPGTRLTVL.

V gene TRBV6-9 combines with J gene TRBJ2-7; D ambiguous. In germline, CDR1 is MNHGY, CDR2 SVAAGI. CDR3 size: 16 residues. The V gene lost 5 bases and the J gene lost 3 bases, with 20 bases spanning the gap. CDR3 amino acids: CASSRSPGRCGYEQYF. CDR3 DNA sequence: TGTGCCAGCAGTCGAAGTCCGGGTCGGTGTGGCTACGAGCAGTACTTC.

This chain joins TRBV9 and TRBJ1-5; a possible D gene is TRBD1 (6 bases). V shed 0 bases and J shed 5 bases, with 12 bases lying between them. The CDR3 totals 15 residues. Germline V gives CDR1 SGDLS, CDR2 YYNGEE. CDR3 sequence reads: CASSVEGGRDQPQHF. The CDR3 nucleotides read TGTGCCAGCAGCGTAGAAGGGGGAAGGGATCAGCCCCAGCATTTT. The full variable domain, completed using reference TRBV9 and TRBJ1-5, is DSGVTQTPKHLITATGQRVTLRCSPRSGDLSVYWYQQSLDQGLQFLIQYYNGEERAKGNILERFSAQQFPDLHSELNLSSLELGDSALYFCASSVEGGRDQPQHFGDGTRLSIL.

CDR3 bases: TGTGCCAGCAGCTCGGAGGGGTTGAACACTGAAGCTTTCTTT. This gives the protein CASSSEGLNTEAFF. The chain is built from TRBV4-2 and TRBJ1-1; D possibly corresponds to TRBD1 (5 bases). The V gene's germline CDR1 is LGHNA and CDR2 YNFKEQ. This CDR3 spans 14 amino acids. V was trimmed by 5 bases and J by 0 bases, leaving 10 bases between them.